These 29 T cell receptor beta chains were all obtained from the same sample, sequenced in a study of blood T cell repertoires in COVID-19. Sequencing was performed with immunoSEQ multiplex PCR; in TCRdb, only in-frame clones are kept and a portion is missing. Found here are fewer than 200,000 clones, around 79% of them singletons; the top ten hold approximately 7.7%. Sequencing input: peripheral blood. The receptor source for this set is a woman in her sixties or seventies with COVID-19, enrolled during active disease.

This sequence joins TRBV5-8 and TRBJ1-5; possible D gene TRBD1, 6 bases. Trimming shortened V by 4 bases and J by 6 bases, and 11 bases separated the two germline ends. The germline V gene has CDR1 SGHTS and CDR2 YDEGEE. The CDR3 contains 13 residues. CDR3 amino acids: CASSGGGGQPQHF. In DNA, the CDR3 is TGTGCCAGCAGCGGAGGGGGGGGTCAGCCCCAGCATTTT.

The V call is TRBV5-1, the J call TRBJ1-4; possible D gene TRBD1, 6 bases. V gave up 1 base and J gave up 6 bases, with 13 bases separating them. The germline CDR1 and CDR2 sequences are SGHRS and YFSETQ. This CDR3 has 15 residues. This CDR3 is CASSLRGRGDEKLFF. The CDR3 nucleotides read TGCGCCAGCAGCTTGCGGGGCAGGGGTGATGAAAAACTGTTTTTT.

This clone was picked up a small number of times. The chain carries TRBV10-3 and TRBJ1-2, with 7 bases matching TRBD1. The CDR3 length is 16 residues. The germline V gene encodes CDR1 ENHRY and CDR2 SYGVKD. J was trimmed by 4 bases and V by 3 bases; bases with no gene match: 11. The CDR3 bases are TGTGCCATCAGTGAATTCCTTGGACAGGAGTTCTATGGCTACACCTTC. Translated: CAISEFLGQEFYGYTF.

This clone was seen only a few times. The CDR3 protein is CASSPKGQTAEQYF. CDR3 sequence (DNA): TGTGCCAGCAGTCCTAAAGGACAGACTGCCGAGCAGTACTTC. The chain links TRBV27 to TRBJ2-7; perhaps TRBD1 as D (6 bases). With 5 bases removed from V and 6 bases from J, the gap between germline ends came to 17 bases. This CDR3 is built from 14 residues. Germline V gene data show CDR1 as MNHEY and CDR2 as SMNVEV (reference sequence).

V usage is TRBV6-1 and J usage is TRBJ1-5, with a possible D match to TRBD1 (5 bases). CDR3 size: 16 residues. The germline V gene has CDR1 MNHNS and CDR2 SASEGT. Trimming took off 0 bases at V and 0 bases at J, with 9 bases between the two ends. The CDR3 sequence is CASSEARGYSNQPQHF. Here the CDR3 DNA reads TGTGCCAGCAGTGAAGCAAGGGGCTATAGCAATCAGCCCCAGCATTTT.

There are a few counts of this clone. This chain joins TRBV18 and TRBJ1-4; the D is unclear. The V end lost 5 bases, the J end lost 3 bases, and 13 bases lay between the germline ends. CDR3 length equals 15 residues. Germline assignment: CDR1 KGHSH and CDR2 LQKENI. DNA for the CDR3: TGTGCCAGCTCATCCTTCGGAGGATCTAATGAAAAACTGTTTTTT. Translating gives CASSSFGGSNEKLFF.

There are a few counts of this clone. The chain recombines TRBV2 with TRBJ1-3; 8 bases line up with TRBD1. V shed 5 bases, J shed 4 bases, and the junction held 1 base outside the gene matches. In germline, CDR1 is SNHLY, CDR2 FYNNEI. CDR3 length: 13 residues. The CDR3 nucleotides are TGTGCCAGCAGTAGGACAGGGGGAAACACCATATATTTT. As protein: CASSRTGGNTIYF.

The rearrangement joins TRBV18 to TRBJ2-3; tentative D call: TRBD2 (6 bases). The V end lost 3 bases, the J end lost 10 bases, and 11 bases lay between the germline ends. CDR3 length: 12 amino acids. CDR1 and CDR2 (germline): KGHSH, LQKENI. CDR3 amino acids: CASSPVLAAQYF. Here the CDR3 DNA reads TGTGCCAGCTCACCGGTACTAGCTGCGCAGTATTTT. The full variable domain, with the rest looked up from reference TRBV18 and TRBJ2-3, is NAGVMQNPRHLVRRRGQEARLRCSPMKGHSHVYWYRQLPEEGLKFMVYLQKENIIDESGMPKERFSAEFPKEGPSILRIQQVVRGDSAAYFCASSPVLAAQYFGPGTRLTVL.

The chain carries TRBV19 and TRBJ1-2, with 8 bases aligning to TRBD1. CDR3 size: 15 residues. J was trimmed by 4 bases and V by 5 bases; bases with no gene match: 9. Germline lookup yields CDR1 LNHDA and CDR2 SQIVND (reference sequence). CDR3 sequence: CASSDGQGRGYGYTF. In DNA form, the CDR3 reads TGTGCCAGTAGTGATGGACAGGGAAGAGGCTATGGCTACACCTTC.

V and J are TRBV6-4 and TRBJ2-1; TRBD2 matches at 10 bases. This CDR3 spans 15 amino acids. Germline lookup yields CDR1 MRHNA and CDR2 SNTAGT. V was pared by 6 bases and J by 5 bases, with 7 bases of the junction left unmatched. CDR3 in amino acids: CASSPTGLADNEQFF. CDR3 nucleotides: TGTGCCAGCAGCCCTACCGGACTAGCGGACAATGAGCAGTTCTTC.

The chain is built from TRBV6-5 and TRBJ2-2, with 10 bases matching TRBD2. With V trimmed by 4 bases and J by 8 bases, 4 bases remained unmatched. Germline lookup yields CDR1 MNHEY and CDR2 SVGAGI. This CDR3 spans 14 amino acids. CDR3: CASSWLAGAGELFF. CDR3 DNA: TGTGCCAGCAGTTGGCTAGCGGGGGCGGGGGAGCTGTTTTTT.

V is TRBV6-5 and J is TRBJ1-2, with TRBD1 matching over 10 bases. The germline CDR1 and CDR2 sequences are MNHEY and SVGAGI. J lost 8 bases, V lost 6 bases, and 6 bases had no gene match. There are 13 residues in the CDR3. This CDR3 reads CASRRQGARGYTF. The CDR3 DNA follows: TGTGCCAGCAGAAGACAGGGGGCAAGGGGCTACACCTTC.

The gene calls are TRBV12-3 or TRBV12-4 and TRBJ2-7; TRBD1 agrees at 9 bases. The CDR3 totals 13 residues. V was pared by 10 bases and J by 7 bases, with 11 bases of the junction left unmatched. The CDR3 loop reads CATPPTGGREQYV. The CDR3 bases are TGTGCCACACCTCCGACAGGGGGTAGGGAGCAGTACGTC.

CDR3 sequence reads: CASSQDRVLGTVNEKLFF. In DNA form, the CDR3 reads TGTGCCAGCAGCCAAGATCGGGTGTTAGGGACAGTAAATGAAAAACTGTTTTTT. The chain combines TRBV14 with TRBJ1-4, with 7 positions matching TRBD1. The CDR3 is made up of 18 amino acids. Germline values: CDR1 SGHDN, CDR2 FVKESK. V lost 0 bases to trimming and J lost 5 bases; unmatched junction nucleotides: 12.

J is TRBJ2-5 and V is TRBV11-3, with TRBD2 matching over 11 bases. In germline, CDR1 is SGHNT, CDR2 YENEEA. V dropped 5 bases and J dropped 4; count of bases not matched to a gene: 6. The CDR3 sequence is 15 residues long. The CDR3 reads CASSASGGRRETQYF. The DNA of the CDR3 is TGTGCCAGCAGCGCTAGCGGGGGGCGGCGAGAGACCCAGTACTTC.

The chain links TRBV5-1 to TRBJ1-1; 8 bases align to TRBD1. Germline V gene lookup returns CDR1 SGHRS and CDR2 YFSETQ. CDR3 length: 14 residues. V gave up 3 bases and J gave up 5 bases; unmatched junction bases: 6. CDR3 region: CASSSQGAGTEAFF. CDR3 in DNA: TGCGCCAGCAGCTCGCAGGGGGCAGGAACTGAAGCTTTCTTT.

This clone appeared a few times. J is TRBJ1-4 and V is TRBV6-5; D gene ambiguous. V was trimmed by 7 bases and J by 6 bases, leaving 18 bases between them. The CDR3 covers 15 residues. Germline loops: CDR1 MNHEY, CDR2 SVGAGI. The CDR3 loop reads CASTDLGTGDEKLFF. In DNA, the CDR3 is TGTGCCAGCACCGATCTGGGAACCGGGGATGAAAAACTGTTTTTT.

The J gene is TRBJ2-5, the V gene TRBV5-1; 8 nucleotides agree with TRBD2. Trimming removed 2 bases from V and 2 bases from J; junction bases left unmatched: 5. The CDR3 is 15 residues long. Germline V gives CDR1 SGHRS, CDR2 YFSETQ. The CDR3 DNA sequence: TGCGCCAGCAGCTTTTCGGGGGGGCCACAAGAGACCCAGTACTTC. Its translation: CASSFSGGPQETQYF.

This chain uses TRBV5-1 with TRBJ2-7, with D unclear. Germline CDR1 is SGHRS and CDR2 is YFSETQ. The V end lost 4 bases, the J end lost 0 bases, and 11 bases lay between the germline ends. The CDR3 has 14 residues. The chain's CDR3 is CASSPLTSSYEQYF. In nucleotides, the CDR3 is TGCGCCAGCAGCCCGTTGACAAGCTCCTACGAGCAGTACTTC.

The chain recombines TRBV24-1 with TRBJ2-2; TRBD1 agrees at 7 bases. There are 16 residues in the CDR3. Germline CDR1 is KGHDR and CDR2 is SFDVKD. The J segment lost 0 bases and the V segment lost 4 bases, leaving 4 bases of the junction unmatched. CDR3: CATSEDRYANTGELFF. In DNA, the CDR3 is TGTGCCACCAGTGAGGACAGGTACGCGAACACCGGGGAGCTGTTTTTT.

Notes on this clone: Mismatch with germline at one junction end may stem from a read error. The rearrangement joins TRBV30 to TRBJ2-1; D uncertain. Germline V gives CDR1 GTSNPN, CDR2 SVGIG (reference sequence). The CDR3 runs to 14 residues. As DNA, the CDR3 is TGTGCCTTGAGTTCCCTAGGAATTGGTAATGAGCAGTTCTTC. It yields the protein CALSSLGIGNEQFF.

The V call is TRBV11-2, the J call TRBJ2-7, with a possible D match to TRBD2 (7 bases). V lost 3 bases and J lost 3, with 12 bases in between. The germline V gene has CDR1 SGHAT and CDR2 FQNNGV. This CDR3 contains 14 residues. The CDR3 loop is CASSFAGAVYEQYV. CDR3 DNA sequence: TGTGCCAGCAGCTTCGCGGGGGCCGTCTACGAGCAGTACGTC.

The chain recombines TRBV28 with TRBJ2-2, with D perhaps matching TRBD2 (5 bases). V lost 7 bases and J 1 base, leaving 10 bases between the germline ends. This CDR3 region has 14 residues. From germline, CDR1 is MDHEN and CDR2 SYDVKM. The CDR3 region has the DNA TGTGCCAGCAAGGGCGGGCAGAACACCGGGGAGCTGTTTTTT. Amino acids: CASKGGQNTGELFF.

The J gene is TRBJ1-2, the V gene TRBV10-3; TRBD1 agrees at 8 bases. This CDR3 region has 16 residues. Germline values: CDR1 ENHRY, CDR2 SYGVKD. V dropped 9 bases and J dropped 8; count of bases not matched to a gene: 20. The CDR3 loop reads CAIIQHHGQGTNGYTF. The CDR3, as DNA: TGTGCCATAATACAGCACCACGGACAGGGAACAAACGGCTACACCTTC.

This clone was recorded only once. The chain joins TRBV28 to TRBJ2-6, with TRBD1 identical over 9 bases. Losses at the gene ends were 10 bases for V and 1 base for J; bases not matched to a gene: 11. CDR1 MDHEN and CDR2 SYDVKM come from the germline V gene. The CDR3 sequence is 17 residues long. The CDR3 nucleotides read TGTGCCACCCTTGCAACAGGGGGCGCGTCTGGGGCCAACGTCCTGACTTTC. Protein product: CATLATGGASGANVLTF.

Concerning this clone itself: In the same sample, other DNA sequences code for this CDR3. The chain links TRBV19 to TRBJ2-3, with D perhaps matching TRBD1 (5 bases). CDR1 and CDR2 (germline): LNHDA, SQIVND (reference sequence). This CDR3 region has 14 residues. Between the trimmed V and J ends, which lost 1 base and 3 bases, there was a span of 8 bases. The CDR3 sequence: CASSIGAGTDTQYF. The CDR3 nucleotides read TGTGCCAGTAGTATAGGCGCAGGGACAGATACGCAGTATTTT.

The chain is built from TRBV19 and TRBJ1-5; D is perhaps TRBD1 (5 bases). Trimming took off 3 bases at V and 6 bases at J, with 12 bases between the two ends. This CDR3 has 14 amino acids. Germline V gives CDR1 LNHDA, CDR2 SQIVND (reference sequence). This CDR3 reads CASSMGGWGQPQHF. The CDR3 bases are TGTGCCAGTAGTATGGGGGGGTGGGGTCAGCCCCAGCATTTT.

Turning to this clone: Germline is not matched at one junction end, which may reflect a read error. The chain carries TRBV19 and TRBJ2-7, with 10 bases lining up with TRBD2. The germline V gene has CDR1 LNHDA and CDR2 SQIVND (reference sequence). The CDR3 extends over 15 amino acids. The CDR3 DNA sequence: TGTGCCAGTAGGATAGCGGGGGGAAGCTCCTACGAGCAGTACTTC. The encoded protein is CASRIAGGSSYEQYF. The variable domain in full, completed from reference TRBV19 and TRBJ2-7, reads DGGITQSPKYLFRKEGQNVTLSCEQNLNHDAMYWYRQDPGQGLRLIYYSQIVNDFQKGDIAEGYSVSREKKESFPLTVTSAQKNPTAFYLCASRIAGGSSYEQYFGPGTRLTVT.

The chain couples TRBV28 to TRBJ2-7; D remains ambiguous. Germline V gene lookup returns CDR1 MDHEN and CDR2 SYDVKM. CDR3 size: 13 residues. Trimming pared 7 bases from V and 2 bases from J, leaving 12 bases between. The CDR3 bases are TGTGCCAGCAATGGGCCGAGACCCTACGAGCAGTACGTC. Protein product: CASNGPRPYEQYV.